The entry below gives a single TCR beta chain sequence along with its context. This sample stems from a study of T cells in Graves' hyperthyroidism and ophthalmopathy. With 7 bases clipped from V and 9 bases from J, the junction kept 7 bases outside the gene matches. Germline V CDR1 and CDR2: ENHRY, SYGVKD. The CDR3 length is 14 residues. Amplification of TCR beta CDR3 regions used RNA as the template. When the TCR CDR3 underwent first-round RT-PCR, the HTBI primer set was used. TCRdb reprocessed the multiplex PCR reads with MiXCR, giving one entry per CDR3 protein. The sample holds 500,000 to 650,000 distinct CDR3 sequences, over 35% seen once.

The TCR comes from an adult woman with Graves' disease, either hyperthyroidism or ophthalmopathy (not recorded which). The chain has TRBV10-3 and TRBJ1-6, with TRBD1 matching over 9 bases. Sequenced: peripheral blood or thyroid tissue (not recorded which). CDR3 region: CAIKQGAIRSPLHF. CDR3 DNA sequence: TGTGCCATCAAACAGGGGGCGATTCGTTCACCCCTCCACTTT.